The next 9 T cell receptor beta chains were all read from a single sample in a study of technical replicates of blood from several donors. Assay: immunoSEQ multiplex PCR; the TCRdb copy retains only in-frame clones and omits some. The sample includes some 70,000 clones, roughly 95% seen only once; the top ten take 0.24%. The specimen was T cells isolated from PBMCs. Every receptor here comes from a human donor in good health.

CDR3 sequence: CASSHRPAYNEQFF. The CDR3 region has the DNA TGTGCCAGCAGCCACAGGCCTGCCTACAATGAGCAGTTCTTC. The genes are TRBV11-2 and TRBJ2-1; weak D call: TRBD1 (5 bases). V lost 5 bases to trimming and J lost 2 bases, with 10 bases between them. There are 14 residues in the CDR3. Per germline, CDR1 SGHAT and CDR2 FQNNGV.

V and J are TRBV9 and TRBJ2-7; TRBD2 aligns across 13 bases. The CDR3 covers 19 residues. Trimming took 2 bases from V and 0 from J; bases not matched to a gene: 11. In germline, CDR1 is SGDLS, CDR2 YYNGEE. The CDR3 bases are TGTGCCAGCAGCGTTAGTTTTTCGACTAGCGGGGGGTCCTCCTACGAGCAGTACTTC. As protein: CASSVSFSTSGGSSYEQYF. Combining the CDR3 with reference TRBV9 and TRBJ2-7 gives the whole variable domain DSGVTQTPKHLITATGQRVTLRCSPRSGDLSVYWYQQSLDQGLQFLIQYYNGEERAKGNILERFSAQQFPDLHSELNLSSLELGDSALYFCASSVSFSTSGGSSYEQYFGPGTRLTVT.

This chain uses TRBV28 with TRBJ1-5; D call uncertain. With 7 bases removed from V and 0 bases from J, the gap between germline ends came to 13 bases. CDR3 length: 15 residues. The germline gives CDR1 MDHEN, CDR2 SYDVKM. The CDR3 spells CASMGAEHSNQPQHF. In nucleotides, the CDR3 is TGTGCCAGCATGGGCGCAGAGCATAGCAATCAGCCCCAGCATTTT.

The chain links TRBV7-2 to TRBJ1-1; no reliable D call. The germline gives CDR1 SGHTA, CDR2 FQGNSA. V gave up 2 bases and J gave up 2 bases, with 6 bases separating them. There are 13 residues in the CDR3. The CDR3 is CASSLNRNTEAFF. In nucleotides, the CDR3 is TGTGCCAGCAGCTTAAACAGAAACACTGAAGCTTTCTTT.

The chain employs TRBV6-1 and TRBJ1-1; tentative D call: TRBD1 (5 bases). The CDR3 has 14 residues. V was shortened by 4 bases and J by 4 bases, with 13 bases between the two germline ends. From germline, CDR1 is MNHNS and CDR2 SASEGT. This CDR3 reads CASSAAPGGTEAFF. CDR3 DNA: TGTGCCAGCAGTGCCGCCCCCGGGGGCACTGAAGCTTTCTTT.

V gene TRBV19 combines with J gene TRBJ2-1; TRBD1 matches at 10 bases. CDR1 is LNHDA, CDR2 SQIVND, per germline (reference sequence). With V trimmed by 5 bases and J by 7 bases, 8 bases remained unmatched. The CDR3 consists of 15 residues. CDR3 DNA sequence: TGTGCCAGTAGTGGATGGGACAGGGGTACAAATGAGCAGTTCTTC. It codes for CASSGWDRGTNEQFF.

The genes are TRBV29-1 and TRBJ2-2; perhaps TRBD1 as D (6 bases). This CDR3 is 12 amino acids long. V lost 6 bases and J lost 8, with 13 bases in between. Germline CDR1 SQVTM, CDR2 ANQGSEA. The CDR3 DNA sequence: TGCAGCGTCAGGACAGTTTCTGGGGAGCTGTTTTTT. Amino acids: CSVRTVSGELFF.

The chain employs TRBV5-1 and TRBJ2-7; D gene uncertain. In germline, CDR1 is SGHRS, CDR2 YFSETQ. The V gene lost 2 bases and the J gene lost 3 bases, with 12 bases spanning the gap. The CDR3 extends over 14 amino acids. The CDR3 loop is CASSFVETRYEQYF. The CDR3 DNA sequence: TGCGCCAGCAGCTTCGTCGAAACGCGCTACGAGCAGTACTTC.

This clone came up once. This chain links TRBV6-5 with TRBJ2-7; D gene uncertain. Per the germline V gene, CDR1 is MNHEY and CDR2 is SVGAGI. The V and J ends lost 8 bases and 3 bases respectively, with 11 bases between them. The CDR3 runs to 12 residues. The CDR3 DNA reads TGTGCCAGCTTTGGAGCTGACTACGAGCAGTACTTC. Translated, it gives CASFGADYEQYF.